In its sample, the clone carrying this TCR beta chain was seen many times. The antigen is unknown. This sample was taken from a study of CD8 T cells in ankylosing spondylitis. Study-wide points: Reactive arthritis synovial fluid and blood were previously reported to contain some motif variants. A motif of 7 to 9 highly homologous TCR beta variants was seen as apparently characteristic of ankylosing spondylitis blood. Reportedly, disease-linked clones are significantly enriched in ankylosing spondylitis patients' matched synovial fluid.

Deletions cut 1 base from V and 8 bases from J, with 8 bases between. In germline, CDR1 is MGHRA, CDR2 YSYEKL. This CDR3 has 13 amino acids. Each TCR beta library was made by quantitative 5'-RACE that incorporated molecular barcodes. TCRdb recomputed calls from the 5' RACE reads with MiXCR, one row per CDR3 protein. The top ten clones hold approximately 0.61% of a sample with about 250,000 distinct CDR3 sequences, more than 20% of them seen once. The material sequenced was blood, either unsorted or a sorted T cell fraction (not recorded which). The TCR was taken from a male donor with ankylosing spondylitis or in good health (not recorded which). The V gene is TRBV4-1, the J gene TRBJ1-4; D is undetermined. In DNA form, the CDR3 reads TGCGCCAGCAGCCAAGTCGGGCTAGAAAAACTGTTTTTT. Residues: CASSQVGLEKLFF.